Included here is one T cell receptor (beta chain) sequence, with context. These data originate in a study of post-analysis software for immune sequencing data. As for the study in general: Some patients lacked subtype; others had relapsing-remitting, secondary progressive or progressive-relapsing disease.

cDNA libraries for TCR beta contained unique molecular identifiers. Yield was approximately 500,000 cDNA molecules from around 1 to 9.1 million T cells. TCRdb fed the PCR reads into MiXCR, producing one record per CDR3 protein. The table records around 700,000 distinct CDR3 sequences, roughly three fifths of them present only once. The material sequenced was blood. The source is a girl under 10 years old with multiple sclerosis.

CDR3: CASSLLAGAGNEQFF. CDR3 DNA sequence: TGTGCCAGCAGTCTCCTAGCGGGAGCGGGGAATGAGCAGTTCTTC. The chain couples TRBV12-3 or TRBV12-4 to TRBJ2-1; 10 bases are shared with TRBD2. After removal of 5 bases from V and 7 bases from J, the junction contained 8 bases not matched to a gene. CDR3 length: 15 residues.